These 29 T cell receptor beta chains were sequenced from one sample in a study of CD8 T cells in Susac syndrome. Random hexamers were used to reverse transcribe an amount of roughly 0.5 to 1 ug RNA. Each CDR3 protein is one row after TCRdb ran MiXCR on the immunoSEQ multiplex PCR reads. The data show about 190,000 distinct CDR3 sequences, with 93% seen just once and around 0.096% held by the top ten. The sample was CD4+ T cells from PBMCs. These receptors were obtained from a human donor in good health.

The chain recombines TRBV4-1 with TRBJ2-5, with 7 bases lining up with TRBD1. V was pared by 0 bases and J by 1 base, with 5 bases of the junction left unmatched. This CDR3 has 16 residues. Germline V CDR1 and CDR2: MGHRA, YSYEKL. The CDR3 DNA sequence: TGCGCCAGCAGCCAAGATAACAGGGGCTCCCAAGAGACCCAGTACTTC. Translated: CASSQDNRGSQETQYF.

This clonotype has only one observation. This chain links TRBV6-1 with TRBJ2-7; TRBD2 matches 8 bases. Unmatched junction bases numbered 5, after V lost 4 bases and J lost 3 bases. This CDR3 spans 14 amino acids. Per germline, CDR1 MNHNS and CDR2 SASEGT. CDR3 region: CASSGIAGFYEQYF. The CDR3 DNA is TGTGCCAGCAGTGGAATAGCGGGGTTCTACGAGCAGTACTTC.

The J gene is TRBJ1-2, the V gene TRBV23-1; D is unclear. TRBV23-1 is sorted into the ORF group, with uncertain function. The CDR3 sequence is 15 residues long. Between the trimmed V and J ends, which lost 3 bases and 0 bases, there was a span of 11 bases. The CDR3, as DNA: TGCGCCAGCAGTCAGCAAAACTTCTCTAACTATGGCTACACCTTC. It encodes CASSQQNFSNYGYTF.

V gene TRBV6-5 combines with J gene TRBJ2-7; 7 nucleotides line up with TRBD1. CDR1 and CDR2 (germline): MNHEY, SVGAGI. The J segment lost 0 bases and the V segment lost 11 bases, leaving 4 bases of the junction unmatched. The CDR3 spans 12 residues. CDR3 amino acids: CASQGDSYEQYV. In DNA form, the CDR3 reads TGTGCCTCCCAGGGGGACTCCTACGAGCAGTACGTC.

CDR3 region: CASSLGPVGGASTDTQYF. In nucleotides, the CDR3 is TGCGCCAGCAGCTTGGGGCCGGTGGGTGGCGCTAGCACAGATACGCAGTATTTT. The gene calls are TRBV5-1 and TRBJ2-3; D is uncertain. V was clipped by 0 bases and J by 0 bases, with 17 bases between them. The germline gives CDR1 SGHRS, CDR2 YFSETQ. The CDR3 is 18 residues long.

The CDR3 loop is CASSQNGLGGYTF. The DNA of the CDR3 is TGTGCCAGCAGTCAAAACGGGTTAGGAGGCTACACCTTC. The rearrangement uses TRBV7-3 and TRBJ1-2, with D unresolved. V lost 6 bases and J 8 bases, leaving 16 bases between the germline ends. This CDR3 has 13 amino acids. Germline V gene lookup returns CDR1 SGHTA and CDR2 FQGTGA.

This chain connects TRBV18 to TRBJ1-2, with 8 nucleotides matching TRBD1. J lost 8 bases, V lost 3 bases, and 8 bases had no gene match. Germline V gene data show CDR1 as KGHSH and CDR2 as LQKENI. The CDR3 totals 14 residues. The CDR3 reads CASSPLGTGGGYTF. DNA of the CDR3: TGTGCCAGCTCACCCCTTGGGACAGGCGGCGGCTACACCTTC.

This clonotype was seen a single time. This rearrangement joins TRBV28 to TRBJ1-3, with a possible D match to TRBD1 (5 bases). Germline assignment: CDR1 MDHEN and CDR2 SYDVKM. V was cut by 5 bases and J by 8 bases, with 16 bases left in between. CDR3 length: 14 amino acids. The CDR3 bases are TGTGCCAGCAGTCTGGGGTTTTTAGGGGACACCATATATTTT. The encoded protein is CASSLGFLGDTIYF.

The J gene is TRBJ2-1, the V gene TRBV29-1, with 7 positions matching TRBD2. CDR3 length: 13 residues. After removal of 3 bases from V and 7 bases from J, the junction contained 6 bases not matched to a gene. The germline V gene has CDR1 SQVTM and CDR2 ANQGSEA. CDR3 loop: CSVEGRVGNEQFF. Written as DNA, the CDR3 is TGCAGCGTTGAGGGGAGGGTAGGTAATGAGCAGTTCTTC.

J is TRBJ2-5 and V is TRBV5-1; D assignment may be TRBD1 or TRBD2 (5 bases each). Trimming took off 3 bases at V and 5 bases at J, with 17 bases between the two ends. The CDR3 extends over 15 amino acids. In germline, CDR1 is SGHRS, CDR2 YFSETQ. CDR3 DNA: TGCGCCAGCAGCTCGGAGGTCTCGTGGGGGGAGACCCAGTACTTC. Its protein is CASSSEVSWGETQYF.

The chain employs TRBV20-1 and TRBJ2-3; D is perhaps TRBD2 (6 bases). The V and J ends lost 3 bases and 5 bases respectively, with 12 bases between them. Germline V CDR1 and CDR2: DFQATT, SNEGSKA (reference sequence). This CDR3 is built from 13 residues. CDR3 region: CSASRERRDTQYF. The CDR3 coding sequence is TGCAGTGCTAGTCGGGAGCGCCGAGATACGCAGTATTTT.

V is TRBV7-9 and J is TRBJ1-1; D might be TRBD1 (6 bases). Between the trimmed V and J ends, which lost 5 bases and 0 bases, there was a span of 13 bases. The germline V gene has CDR1 SEHNR and CDR2 FQNEAQ (reference sequence). The CDR3 extends over 15 amino acids. The CDR3 region has the DNA TGTGCCAGCAGCCCTGGGGACATCTTGAACACTGAAGCTTTCTTT. Residues: CASSPGDILNTEAFF.

The V and J genes are TRBV7-8 and TRBJ2-5, with 8 bases identical to TRBD2. The CDR3 sequence is 15 residues long. Germline assignment: CDR1 SGHVS and CDR2 FQNEAQ. Germline trimming cut 10 bases from V and 1 base from J; bases unmatched to any gene: 11. The DNA of the CDR3 is TGTGCCACCATCCCCGGGGGGGATATCCAAGAGACCCAGTACTTC. Translated: CATIPGGDIQETQYF.

The rearrangement joins TRBV5-1 to TRBJ1-3; 8 nucleotides agree with TRBD1. The V gene end was trimmed by 4 bases and the J gene end by 0 bases; junction bases not matched to a gene: 3. Germline values: CDR1 SGHRS, CDR2 YFSETQ. CDR3 length: 15 amino acids. DNA for the CDR3: TGCGCCAGCAGCACCAGGGGGCCCTCTGGAAACACCATATATTTT. As protein: CASSTRGPSGNTIYF.

This rearrangement joins TRBV11-2 to TRBJ2-3, with 11 bases that match TRBD2. This CDR3 comprises 15 residues. Germline V gene lookup returns CDR1 SGHAT and CDR2 FQNNGV. V shed 3 bases, J shed 9 bases, and the junction held 8 bases outside the gene matches. The CDR3 is CASSFLAGGQWTQYF. CDR3 DNA: TGTGCCAGCAGCTTTCTAGCGGGGGGACAGTGGACGCAGTATTTT.

This chain connects TRBV7-2 to TRBJ2-4; TRBD1 might be the D (5 bases). Trimming took off 3 bases at V and 6 bases at J, with 6 bases between the two ends. There are 12 residues in the CDR3. Germline-derived CDR1 and CDR2 are SGHTA and FQGNSA. The CDR3 DNA is TGTGCCAGCAGCTTCCAGGGAAACATTCAGTACTTC. This codes for CASSFQGNIQYF.

This clonotype was found once. The chain joins TRBV7-9 to TRBJ2-3; 9 bases align to TRBD1. V lost 4 bases and J lost 4; bases outside the gene matches: 6. This CDR3 comprises 15 residues. Germline CDR1 is SEHNR and CDR2 is FQNEAQ (reference sequence). As DNA, the CDR3 is TGTGCCAGCAGCTCCCGGGACAGGGACGCAGATACGCAGTATTTT. Translating it yields CASSSRDRDADTQYF.

J is TRBJ2-5 and V is TRBV7-2; tentatively, D is TRBD1 (6 bases). V was cut by 5 bases and J by 4 bases, with 17 bases left in between. The CDR3 runs to 15 residues. Germline V gene data show CDR1 as SGHTA and CDR2 as FQGNSA. In DNA, the CDR3 is TGTGCCAGCAGCAGGCAGGGGTCCCGAAGAGAGACCCAGTACTTC. Its protein product is CASSRQGSRRETQYF.

The chain couples TRBV28 to TRBJ1-2, with D uncertain. The length of the CDR3 is 12 residues. Deletions cut 6 bases from V and 6 bases from J, with 11 bases between. Germline CDR1 and CDR2: MDHEN and SYDVKM. The CDR3 DNA reads TGTGCCAGCAGACCAGCGGGAAATGGCTACACCTTC. Protein sequence: CASRPAGNGYTF.

The chain joins TRBV28 to TRBJ2-7; D possibly uses TRBD1 or TRBD2 (5 bases each). Trimming shortened V by 5 bases and J by 6 bases, and 11 bases separated the two germline ends. Germline assignment: CDR1 MDHEN and CDR2 SYDVKM. The CDR3 sequence is 12 residues long. The CDR3, as DNA: TGTGCCAGCAGTGACGGGACCTTCGAGCAGTACGTC. This translates into CASSDGTFEQYV.

V gene TRBV5-6 combines with J gene TRBJ1-2; weak D call: TRBD1 (6 bases). Germline values: CDR1 SGHDT, CDR2 YYEEEE. V shed 4 bases and J shed 7 bases, with 20 bases lying between them. The CDR3 has 15 amino acids. The DNA for the CDR3 is TGTGCCAGCAGCCCAAGGACAGTCGGTGGCCCTGGCTACACCTTC. As protein: CASSPRTVGGPGYTF. The variable domain in full, with the rest retrieved from reference TRBV5-6 and TRBJ1-2, is DAGVTQSPTHLIKTRGQQVTLRCSPKSGHDTVSWYQQALGQGPQFIFQYYEEEERQRGNFPDRFSGHQFPNYSSELNVNALLLGDSALYLCASSPRTVGGPGYTFGSGTRLTVV.

The rearrangement joins TRBV19 to TRBJ1-1, with 9 bases matching TRBD1. Germline CDR1 is LNHDA and CDR2 is SQIVND (reference sequence). V lost 10 bases to trimming and J lost 5 bases; unmatched junction nucleotides: 11. This CDR3 has 14 amino acids. Written as DNA, the CDR3 is TGTGCCACCAAAGGGGGACAGGGTTGGACTGAAGCTTTCTTT. This translates into CATKGGQGWTEAFF.

The J gene is TRBJ1-2, the V gene TRBV21-1. TRBV21-1 is described as a pseudogene. This CDR3 is built from 13 residues. The CDR3 sequence is CASSSKAFYGYTF. The CDR3 DNA sequence: TGTGCCAGCAGCAGTAAGGCCTTCTATGGCTACACCTTC.

V and J are TRBV7-9 and TRBJ2-5, with D tentatively TRBD1 (5 bases). Trimming took 0 bases from V and 1 from J, leaving 9 bases between them. Germline V lookup: CDR1 SEHNR, CDR2 FQNEAQ (reference sequence). The CDR3 runs to 15 residues. The CDR3 spells CASSLALGAQETQYF. The CDR3 DNA sequence: TGTGCCAGCAGCTTAGCGCTAGGGGCCCAAGAGACCCAGTACTTC. Full variable domain (outside the CDR3, taken from reference TRBV7-9 and TRBJ2-5): DTGVSQNPRHKITKRGQNVTFRCDPISEHNRLYWYRQTLGQGPEFLTYFQNEAQLEKSRLLSDRFSAERPKGSFSTLEIQRTEQGDSAMYLCASSLALGAQETQYFGPGTRLLVL.

In its sample, this clonotype was seen once. This chain links TRBV29-1 with TRBJ2-5, with 9 bases lining up with TRBD2. Germline V gene sequence: CDR1 SQVTM, CDR2 ANQGSEA. The CDR3 spans 16 residues. With 0 bases clipped from V and 5 bases from J, the junction kept 10 bases outside the gene matches. The CDR3 region has the DNA TGCAGCGTTGAAGATGGCGATGGCGGGGGGGCCGAGACCCAGTACTTC. It encodes CSVEDGDGGGAETQYF.

The genes are TRBV20-1 and TRBJ2-3, with D perhaps matching TRBD1 (5 bases). The CDR3 contains 14 residues. V was cut by 3 bases and J by 5 bases, with 15 bases left in between. CDR1 and CDR2 from the germline V gene are DFQATT and SNEGSKA (reference sequence). The CDR3 DNA is TGCAGTGCTAGTGGTCAGGGATTAGGAGATACGCAGTATTTT. Translation gives CSASGQGLGDTQYF.

The chain joins TRBV3-1 to TRBJ2-7; D may be TRBD1 or TRBD2 (5 bases each). The CDR3 extends over 13 amino acids. Trimming left V 5 bases short and J 2 bases short, with 10 bases between. Germline V gives CDR1 LGHDT, CDR2 YNNKEL (reference sequence). Here the CDR3 DNA reads TGTGCCAGCAGCGGGGACGGTACCTACGAGCAGTACTTC. As protein: CASSGDGTYEQYF.

The DNA of the CDR3 is TGTGCCAGCAGCTTCGCAGACTACGAGCAGTACTTC. It yields the protein CASSFADYEQYF. The rearrangement links TRBV7-2 to TRBJ2-7; D not certain. CDR3 length equals 12 residues. Germline CDR1 SGHTA, CDR2 FQGNSA. Trimming took off 3 bases at V and 3 bases at J, with 6 bases between the two ends. The whole variable domain, filled in from reference TRBV7-2 and TRBJ2-7, reads GAGVSQSPSNKVTEKGKDVELRCDPISGHTALYWYRQSLGQGLEFLIYFQGNSAPDKSGLPSDRFSAERTGGSVSTLTIQRTQQEDSAVYLCASSFADYEQYFGPGTRLTVT.

V and J are TRBV11-2 and TRBJ2-5; D remains ambiguous. The length of the CDR3 is 15 residues. The V gene's germline CDR1 is SGHAT and CDR2 FQNNGV. V lost 0 bases and J 7 bases, leaving 15 bases between the germline ends. CDR3: CASSLDHNPRTTQYF. Written as DNA, the CDR3 is TGTGCCAGCAGCTTAGACCACAACCCTCGTACGACCCAGTACTTC.